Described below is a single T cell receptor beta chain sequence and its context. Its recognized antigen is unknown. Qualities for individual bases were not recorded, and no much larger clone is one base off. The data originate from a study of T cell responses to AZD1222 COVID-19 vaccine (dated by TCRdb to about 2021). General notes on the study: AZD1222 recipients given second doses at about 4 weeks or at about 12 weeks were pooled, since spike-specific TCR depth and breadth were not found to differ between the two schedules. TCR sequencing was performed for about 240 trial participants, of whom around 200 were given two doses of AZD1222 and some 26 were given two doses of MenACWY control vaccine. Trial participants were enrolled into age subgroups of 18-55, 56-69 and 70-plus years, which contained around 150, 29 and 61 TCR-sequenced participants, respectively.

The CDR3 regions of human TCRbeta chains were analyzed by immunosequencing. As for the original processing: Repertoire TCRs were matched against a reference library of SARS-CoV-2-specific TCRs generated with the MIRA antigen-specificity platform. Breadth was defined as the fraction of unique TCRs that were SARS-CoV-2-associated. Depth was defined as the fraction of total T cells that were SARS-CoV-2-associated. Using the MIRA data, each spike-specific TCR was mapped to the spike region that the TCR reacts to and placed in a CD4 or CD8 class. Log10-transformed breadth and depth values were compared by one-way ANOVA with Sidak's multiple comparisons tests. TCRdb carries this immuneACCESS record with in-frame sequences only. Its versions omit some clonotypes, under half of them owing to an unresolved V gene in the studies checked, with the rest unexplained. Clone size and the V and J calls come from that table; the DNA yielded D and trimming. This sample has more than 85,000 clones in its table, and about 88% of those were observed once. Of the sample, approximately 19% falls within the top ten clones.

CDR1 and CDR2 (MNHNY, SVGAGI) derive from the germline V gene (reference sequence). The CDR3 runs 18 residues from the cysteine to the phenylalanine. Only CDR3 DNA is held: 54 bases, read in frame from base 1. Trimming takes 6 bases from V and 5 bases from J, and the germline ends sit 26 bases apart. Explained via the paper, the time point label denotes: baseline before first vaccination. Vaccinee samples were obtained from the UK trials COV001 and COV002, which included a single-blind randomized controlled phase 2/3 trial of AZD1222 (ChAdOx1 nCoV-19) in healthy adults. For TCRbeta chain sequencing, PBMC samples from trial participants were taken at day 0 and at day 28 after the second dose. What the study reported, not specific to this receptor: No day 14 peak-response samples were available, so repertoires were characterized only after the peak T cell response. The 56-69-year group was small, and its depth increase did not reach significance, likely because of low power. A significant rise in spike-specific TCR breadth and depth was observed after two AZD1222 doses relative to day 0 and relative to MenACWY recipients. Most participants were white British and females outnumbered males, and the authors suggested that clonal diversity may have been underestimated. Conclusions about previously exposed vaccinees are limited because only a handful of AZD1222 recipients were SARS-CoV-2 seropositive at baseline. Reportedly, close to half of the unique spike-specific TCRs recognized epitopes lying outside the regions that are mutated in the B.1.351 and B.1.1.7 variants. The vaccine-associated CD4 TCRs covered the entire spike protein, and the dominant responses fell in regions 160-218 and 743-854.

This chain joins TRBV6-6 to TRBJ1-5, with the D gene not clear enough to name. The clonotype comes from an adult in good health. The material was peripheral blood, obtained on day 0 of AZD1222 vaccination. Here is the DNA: TGTGCCAGCAGACGAACATCGGGAATGGGCGCTGGGTATCAGCCCCAGCATTTT. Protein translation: CASRRTSGMGAGYQPQHF.